A selection of T cell receptor beta chains follows, all from one sample in a study of OX40 agonist ivuxolimab in advanced cancers. Repertoires were generated with immunoSEQ multiplex PCR, while TCRdb's copy carries only in-frame clones and drops some. The table lists 60,000 to 85,000 clones, 92% of them singletons, with less than 10% in the top ten. Source: CD4+ or CD8+ T cells sorted from blood, taken in a trial of the OX40 agonist ivuxolimab. These receptors all stem from an adult with an advanced solid tumor such as melanoma, head and neck, liver or kidney cancer. Both conserved end residues are part of each CDR3. Fields, in order: CDR3 protein, CDR3 DNA, J gene, V gene, clone size, D gene. D genes are given only for firm matches. A row's size may be missing; if present it is once, few, many or a size class.

CDR3aa: CASSQEGVGGAISEQFF
CDR3nt: TGTGCCAGCAGCCAAGAAGGGGTTGGGGGGGCAATCAGCGAGCAGTTCTTC
j_gene: TRBJ2-1
v_gene: TRBV4-2
abundance: few
d_gene: -

CDR3aa: CASSMASLSTDTQYF
CDR3nt: TGCGCCAGCAGCATGGCATCGTTGAGCACAGATACGCAGTATTTT
j_gene: TRBJ2-3
v_gene: TRBV5-1
abundance: -
d_gene: -

CDR3aa: CASSYGREGYTDEQYF
CDR3nt: TGTGCCAGCAGTTACGGCAGGGAGGGATACACAGACGAGCAGTACTTC
j_gene: TRBJ2-7
v_gene: TRBV6-6
abundance: -
d_gene: TRBD2

CDR3aa: CASSVASTGAGSGYTF
CDR3nt: TGTGCCAGCAGCGTAGCCTCCACCGGAGCCGGGAGTGGCTACACCTTC
j_gene: TRBJ1-2
v_gene: TRBV9
abundance: -
d_gene: -

CDR3aa: CASSPLRWVGVTDTQYF
CDR3nt: TGTGCCAGCAGTCCCCTTAGATGGGTGGGGGTCACAGATACGCAGTATTTT
j_gene: TRBJ2-3
v_gene: TRBV27
abundance: -
d_gene: -

CDR3aa: CASSLTHLEAFF
CDR3nt: TGTGCCAGCAGCTTAACACACCTGGAAGCTTTCTTT
j_gene: TRBJ1-1
v_gene: TRBV7-9
abundance: -
d_gene: -

CDR3aa: CARASGEGETQYF
CDR3nt: TGTGCCAGGGCGAGCGGGGAGGGAGAGACCCAGTACTTC
j_gene: TRBJ2-5
v_gene: TRBV10-3
abundance: -
d_gene: TRBD2

CDR3aa: CASSYSEGFTEAFF
CDR3nt: TGTGCCAGCAGTTACTCGGAGGGGTTCACTGAAGCTTTCTTT
j_gene: TRBJ1-1
v_gene: TRBV6-5
abundance: -
d_gene: -

CDR3aa: CASSLLAKGAAGELFF
CDR3nt: TGTGCCAGCAGCTTGCTAGCAAAAGGGGCAGCCGGGGAGCTGTTTTTT
j_gene: TRBJ2-2
v_gene: TRBV11-2
abundance: -
d_gene: -

CDR3aa: CASSLGASGRNEQYF
CDR3nt: TGCGCCAGCAGCTTGGGGGCTAGCGGGAGGAACGAGCAGTACTTC
j_gene: TRBJ2-7
v_gene: TRBV5-1
abundance: -
d_gene: TRBD2

CDR3aa: CASSQEGLAGKDTQYF
CDR3nt: TGCGCCAGCAGCCAAGAGGGACTAGCGGGTAAAGATACGCAGTATTTT
j_gene: TRBJ2-3
v_gene: TRBV4-1
abundance: -
d_gene: TRBD2

CDR3aa: CASSEGTSYGYTF
CDR3nt: TGTGCCAGCAGTGAAGGGACGAGCTATGGCTACACCTTC
j_gene: TRBJ1-2
v_gene: TRBV2
abundance: -
d_gene: -

CDR3aa: CASSLTDVASSPLHF
CDR3nt: TGTGCCAGTAGTCTGACGGACGTCGCTTCTTCACCCCTCCACTTT
j_gene: TRBJ1-6
v_gene: TRBV19
abundance: -
d_gene: -

CDR3aa: CASSFLETDSLGTEAFF
CDR3nt: TGTGCCAGCAGCTTCCTCGAAACCGACAGTTTGGGCACTGAAGCTTTCTTT
j_gene: TRBJ1-1
v_gene: TRBV7-8
abundance: -
d_gene: -

CDR3aa: CASSRRAFEETQYF
CDR3nt: TGTGCCAGCAGCAGGCGGGCGTTTGAAGAGACCCAGTACTTC
j_gene: TRBJ2-5
v_gene: TRBV7-4
abundance: -
d_gene: -

CDR3aa: CASSYSADYYEQYF
CDR3nt: TGTGCCAGCAGTTACTCGGCAGATTATTACGAGCAGTACTTC
j_gene: TRBJ2-7
v_gene: TRBV6-9
abundance: -
d_gene: -

CDR3aa: CASSDSAGGVTEAFF
CDR3nt: TGTGCCAGCAGTGACTCGGCCGGGGGGGTCACTGAAGCTTTCTTT
j_gene: TRBJ1-1
v_gene: TRBV6-5
abundance: once
d_gene: -

CDR3aa: CASSFPTITGLAPNEQFF
CDR3nt: TGTGCCAGCAGTTTCCCGACCATTACGGGACTAGCACCCAATGAGCAGTTCTTC
j_gene: TRBJ2-1
v_gene: TRBV28
abundance: -
d_gene: TRBD2

CDR3aa: CASPPLGVNTEAFF
CDR3nt: TGTGCTAGCCCGCCGTTGGGGGTGAACACTGAAGCTTTCTTT
j_gene: TRBJ1-1
v_gene: TRBV12-5
abundance: -
d_gene: -

CDR3aa: CASSSYTEAFF
CDR3nt: TGTGCCAGCAGCTCATATACTGAAGCTTTCTTT
j_gene: TRBJ1-1
v_gene: TRBV7-9
abundance: -
d_gene: -